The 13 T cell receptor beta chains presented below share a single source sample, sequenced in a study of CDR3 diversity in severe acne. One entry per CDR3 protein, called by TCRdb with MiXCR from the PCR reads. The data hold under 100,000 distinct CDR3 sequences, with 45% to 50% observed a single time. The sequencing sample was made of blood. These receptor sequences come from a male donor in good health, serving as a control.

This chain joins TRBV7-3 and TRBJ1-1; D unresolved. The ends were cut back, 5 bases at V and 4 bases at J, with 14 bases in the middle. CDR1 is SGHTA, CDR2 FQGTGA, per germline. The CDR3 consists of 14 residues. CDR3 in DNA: TGTGCCAGCAGCCTGGGGAATTATGGCACTGAAGCTTTCTTT. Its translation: CASSLGNYGTEAFF.

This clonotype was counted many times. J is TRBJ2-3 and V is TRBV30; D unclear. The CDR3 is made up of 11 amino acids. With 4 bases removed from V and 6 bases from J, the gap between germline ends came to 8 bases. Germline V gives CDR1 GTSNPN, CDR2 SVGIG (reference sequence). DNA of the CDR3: TGTGCCTGGACCCGATGGGATACGCAGTATTTT. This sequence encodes CAWTRWDTQYF.

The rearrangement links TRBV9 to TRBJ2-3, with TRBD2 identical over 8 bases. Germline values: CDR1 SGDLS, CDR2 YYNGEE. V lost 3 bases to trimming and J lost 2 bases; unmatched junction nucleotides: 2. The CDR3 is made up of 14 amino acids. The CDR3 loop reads CASSAGGDTDTQYF. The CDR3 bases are TGTGCCAGCAGCGCGGGGGGGGACACAGATACGCAGTATTTT. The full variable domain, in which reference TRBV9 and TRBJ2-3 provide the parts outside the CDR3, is DSGVTQTPKHLITATGQRVTLRCSPRSGDLSVYWYQQSLDQGLQFLIQYYNGEERAKGNILERFSAQQFPDLHSELNLSSLELGDSALYFCASSAGGDTDTQYFGPGTRLTVL.

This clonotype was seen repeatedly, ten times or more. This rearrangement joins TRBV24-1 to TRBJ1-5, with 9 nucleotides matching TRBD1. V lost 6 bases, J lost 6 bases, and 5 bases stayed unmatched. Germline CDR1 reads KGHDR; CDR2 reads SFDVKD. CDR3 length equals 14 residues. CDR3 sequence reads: CATSTGGGSQPQHF. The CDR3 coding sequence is TGTGCCACCAGTACAGGGGGCGGGAGTCAGCCCCAGCATTTT.

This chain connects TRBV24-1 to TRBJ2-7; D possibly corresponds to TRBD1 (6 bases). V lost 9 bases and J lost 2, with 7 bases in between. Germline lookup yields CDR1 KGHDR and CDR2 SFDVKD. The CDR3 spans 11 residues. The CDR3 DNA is TGTGCCACCCGACAGGCCTACGAGCAGTACTTC. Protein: CATRQAYEQYF.

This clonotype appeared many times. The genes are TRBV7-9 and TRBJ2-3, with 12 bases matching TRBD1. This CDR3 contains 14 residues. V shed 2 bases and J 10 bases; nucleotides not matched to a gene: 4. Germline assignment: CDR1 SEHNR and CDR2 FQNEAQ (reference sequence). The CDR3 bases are TGTGCCAGCAGCTTATTGGGACAGGGGGCGGCGCAGTATTTT. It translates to CASSLLGQGAAQYF.

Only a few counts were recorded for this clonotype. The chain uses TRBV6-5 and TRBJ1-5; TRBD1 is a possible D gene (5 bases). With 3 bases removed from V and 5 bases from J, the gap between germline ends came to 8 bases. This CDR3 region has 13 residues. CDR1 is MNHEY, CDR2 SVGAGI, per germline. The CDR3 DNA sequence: TGTGCCAGCAGTTATGGGGCAGATCAGCCCCAGCATTTT. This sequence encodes CASSYGADQPQHF.

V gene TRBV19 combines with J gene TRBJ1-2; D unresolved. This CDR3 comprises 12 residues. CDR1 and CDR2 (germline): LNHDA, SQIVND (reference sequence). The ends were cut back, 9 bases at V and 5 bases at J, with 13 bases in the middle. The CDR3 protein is CASKGTIYGYTF. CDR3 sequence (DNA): TGTGCCAGCAAGGGTACAATTTATGGCTACACCTTC.

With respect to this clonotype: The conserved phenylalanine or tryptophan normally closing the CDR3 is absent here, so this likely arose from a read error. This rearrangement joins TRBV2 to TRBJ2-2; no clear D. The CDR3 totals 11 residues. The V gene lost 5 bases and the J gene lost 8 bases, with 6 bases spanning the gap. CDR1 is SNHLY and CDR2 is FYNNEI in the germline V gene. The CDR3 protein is CASSRTGELFL. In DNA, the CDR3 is TGTGCCAGCAGTCGGACGGGGGAGCTGTTTCTT.

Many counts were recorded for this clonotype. The CDR3 here is CASSQRGGKETQYF. The CDR3 DNA is TGTGCCAGCAGCCAGCGGGGGGGAAAAGAGACCCAGTACTTC. The V and J genes are TRBV13 and TRBJ2-5; 10 nucleotides match TRBD2. Germline-derived CDR1 and CDR2 are PRHDT and FYEKMQ (reference sequence). With V trimmed by 5 bases and J by 3 bases, 3 bases remained unmatched. The CDR3 is 14 amino acids.

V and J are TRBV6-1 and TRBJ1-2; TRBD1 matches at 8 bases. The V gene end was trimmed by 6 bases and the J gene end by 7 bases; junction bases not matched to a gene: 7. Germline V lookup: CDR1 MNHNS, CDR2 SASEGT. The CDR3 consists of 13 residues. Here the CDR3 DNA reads TGTGCCAGCAGGGTGACAGGGGCTCGTGGCTACACCTTC. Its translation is CASRVTGARGYTF.

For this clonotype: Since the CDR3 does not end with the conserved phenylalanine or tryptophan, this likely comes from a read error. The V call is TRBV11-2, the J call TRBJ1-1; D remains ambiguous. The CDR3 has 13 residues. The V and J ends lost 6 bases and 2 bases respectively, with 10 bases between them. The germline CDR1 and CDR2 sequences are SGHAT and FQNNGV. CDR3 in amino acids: CASSLTPNTEAFL. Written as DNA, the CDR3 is TGTGCCAGCAGTTTAACACCAAACACTGAAGCTTTCCTT.

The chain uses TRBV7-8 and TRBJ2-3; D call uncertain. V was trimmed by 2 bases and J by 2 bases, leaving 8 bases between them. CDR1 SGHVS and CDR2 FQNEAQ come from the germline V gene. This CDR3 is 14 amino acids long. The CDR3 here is CASSLRRSTDTQYF. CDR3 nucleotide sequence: TGTGCCAGCAGCTTAAGACGATCCACAGATACGCAGTATTTT.